These 9 T cell receptor beta chains originate from one sample sequenced in a study of T cell responses to AZD1222 COVID-19 vaccine. The assay was immunoSEQ multiplex PCR, and TCRdb's table has in-frame clones only and misses some. This repertoire shows 150,000 to 180,000 clones, roughly nine tenths found once; its top ten account for under 7%. Sequenced here: peripheral blood, sampled on day 0 of MenACWY control vaccination. These receptors originate from an adult in good health.

V is TRBV4-3 and J is TRBJ2-1; 8 bases are a match to TRBD2. Germline V gene data show CDR1 as LGHNA and CDR2 as YSLEER. This CDR3 spans 15 amino acids. The V gene end was trimmed by 5 bases and the J gene end by 9 bases; junction bases not matched to a gene: 12. The CDR3 region has the DNA TGCGCCAGCAGCTTCGGGGGGGCCAGCTGGGGTGAGCAGTTCTTC. Translating it yields CASSFGGASWGEQFF.

This clone occurred a few times. The CDR3 region has the DNA TGTGCCACCAGCAGAGATGCTGGTCGGGACAGGGCGGAGTATGGCTACACCTTC. Amino acid sequence: CATSRDAGRDRAEYGYTF. This rearrangement joins TRBV15 to TRBJ1-2, with 9 bases that match TRBD1. Germline V CDR1 and CDR2: LNHNV, YYDKDF (reference sequence). V dropped 0 bases and J dropped 5; count of bases not matched to a gene: 13. The CDR3 is 18 amino acids.

The sample holds a few counts of this clone. This chain links TRBV9 with TRBJ2-6; unclear D gene. This CDR3 comprises 14 residues. V was shortened by 3 bases and J by 2 bases, with 6 bases between the two germline ends. Germline V gene lookup returns CDR1 SGDLS and CDR2 YYNGEE. Here the CDR3 reads CASSAPAGANVLTF. As DNA, the CDR3 is TGTGCCAGCAGCGCCCCGGCTGGGGCCAACGTCCTGACTTTC.

The chain couples TRBV4-1 to TRBJ1-2, with D tentatively TRBD1 (6 bases). The germline V gene encodes CDR1 MGHRA and CDR2 YSYEKL. The CDR3 is 13 amino acids. The V and J ends lost 5 bases and 3 bases respectively, with 10 bases between them. The CDR3 loop reads CASSTQGYYGYTF. In DNA form, the CDR3 reads TGCGCCAGCAGCACGCAGGGGTACTATGGCTACACCTTC.

This clone was observed a handful of times. This chain connects TRBV6-1 to TRBJ2-3, with D unclear. The CDR3 length is 13 residues. Per germline, CDR1 MNHNS and CDR2 SASEGT. V lost 1 base and J 7 bases, leaving 9 bases between the germline ends. The CDR3 DNA reads TGTGCCAGCAGTGAAGTGGTGGGCAATACGCAGTATTTT. Its protein is CASSEVVGNTQYF.

The chain carries TRBV5-8 and TRBJ2-3; a weak D match, TRBD2 (7 bases). This CDR3 spans 15 amino acids. The V gene's germline CDR1 is SGHTS and CDR2 YDEGEE. The V gene lost 0 bases and the J gene lost 4 bases, with 12 bases spanning the gap. The CDR3: CASSLEGGRADTQYF. The CDR3, as DNA: TGTGCCAGCAGCTTGGAAGGGGGGAGGGCAGATACGCAGTATTTT.

The CDR3 DNA reads TGTGCCAGCTCGCAAGTGCAGGGTCCCTACGAGCAGTACTTC. It encodes CASSQVQGPYEQYF. This chain connects TRBV18 to TRBJ2-7; TRBD1 might be the D (5 bases). V dropped 6 bases and J dropped 2 bases, with 14 bases sitting between them. The CDR3 runs 14 residues. Germline loops: CDR1 KGHSH, CDR2 LQKENI.

This chain uses TRBV28 with TRBJ1-2; TRBD1 is a possible D gene (5 bases). Germline lookup yields CDR1 MDHEN and CDR2 SYDVKM. V was clipped by 7 bases and J by 8 bases, with 20 bases between them. There are 14 residues in the CDR3. CDR3 sequence: CASTASRGVGGYTF. The CDR3 coding sequence is TGTGCCAGCACCGCCTCCAGAGGGGTCGGGGGCTACACCTTC.

The chain employs TRBV3-1 (or the pseudogene TRBV3-2) and TRBJ1-1; D gene uncertain. V gave up 1 base and J gave up 4 bases, with 7 bases separating them. The CDR3 covers 13 residues. The germline V gene has CDR1 LGHDT and CDR2 YNNKEL (reference sequence). CDR3 amino acids: CASSQVSGTEAFF. The CDR3 DNA follows: TGTGCCAGCAGCCAAGTTTCGGGCACTGAAGCTTTCTTT.